What follows are 3 T cell receptor beta chains derived from one specimen sequenced in a study of T cell responses to AZD1222 COVID-19 vaccine. Profiled with immunoSEQ multiplex PCR; TCRdb holds only in-frame clones, not every one. Altogether 200,000 or so clones are present, about 94% being singletons, with the ten largest covering roughly 8.4%. Specimen: peripheral blood, collected on day 0 of AZD1222 vaccination. These receptors originate from an adult in good health.

J is TRBJ2-2 and V is TRBV5-1; the D is unclear. In germline, CDR1 is SGHRS, CDR2 YFSETQ. CDR3 size: 12 residues. Trimming left V 2 bases short and J 7 bases short, with 6 bases between. Here the CDR3 reads CASSFMGGELFF. The CDR3 DNA follows: TGCGCCAGCAGCTTTATGGGCGGGGAGCTGTTTTTT.

A remark on this clone: The germline gene is not matched at one end of the junction; a read error may be the cause. The V and J genes are TRBV7-7 and TRBJ2-2; 7 bases fit TRBD1. The CDR3 is 14 residues long. Germline V CDR1 and CDR2: SSHAT, FNYEAQ (reference sequence). The CDR3 nucleotides are TGTGCTAGCAGCTGGGACAGAAACACCGGGGAGCTGTTTTTT. Translating it yields CASSWDRNTGELFF.

This clone was recorded only once. This rearrangement joins TRBV5-1 to TRBJ2-6; weak D call: TRBD2 (5 bases). The V end lost 4 bases, the J end lost 0 bases, and 8 bases lay between the germline ends. The length of the CDR3 is 15 residues. Germline V lookup: CDR1 SGHRS, CDR2 YFSETQ. CDR3 protein: CASSRESSGANVLTF. The CDR3 DNA is TGCGCCAGCAGCAGGGAGAGCTCTGGGGCCAACGTCCTGACTTTC.